Presented here are 30 T cell receptor beta chains from one specimen sequenced in a study of T cells expressing NK-cell markers. TCRdb reprocessed the 5' RACE reads; each CDR3 protein has one entry and no DNA is given. With 550,000 to 600,000 distinct CDR3 sequences in the sample, the ten largest clones hold around 4%. The material sequenced was blood T cells: a sorted CD56 or NKG2C T cell subset, CD4+ or CD8+ T cells, or bulk PBMC T cells (not recorded which). All receptors derive from a man between 18 and 35 years old in good health.

The rearrangement joins TRBV29-1 to TRBJ2-2; TCRdb indicates TRBD2, and absent DNA this call remains unverified. The germline CDR1 and CDR2 sequences are SQVTM and ANQGSEA. The CDR3 extends over 14 amino acids. This CDR3 reads CSVEVSGFTGELFF.

The chain has TRBV24-1 and TRBJ2-5; TCRdb's D gene call, TRBD1, goes unchecked for lack of DNA. The CDR3 spans 15 residues. Germline CDR1 is KGHDR and CDR2 is SFDVKD. The CDR3 region is CATSGGRESQETQYF.

The genes are TRBV7-9 and TRBJ2-7; the TCRdb D gene call, TRBD2, has no DNA to confirm it. Germline CDR1 reads SEHNR; CDR2 reads FQNEAQ (reference sequence). The CDR3 is 15 residues long. The CDR3 loop is CASSLAPGPQYEQYF.

The V gene is TRBV5-1, the J gene TRBJ2-6; as DNA is missing, the TRBD1 call by TCRdb cannot be tested. Germline loops: CDR1 SGHRS, CDR2 YFSETQ. This CDR3 is built from 17 residues. CDR3 sequence reads: CASSIVDRGSGANVLTF.

The chain employs TRBV5-1 and TRBJ2-1; TCRdb reports TRBD1, a call that lacks DNA to check it against. CDR3 size: 13 residues. Looked up from germline, CDR1 is SGHRS and CDR2 is YFSETQ. The CDR3 spells CASSAGPYNEQFF.

The V call is TRBV29-1, the J call TRBJ1-1. The CDR3 runs 14 residues. Germline V gene lookup returns CDR1 SQVTM and CDR2 ANQGSEA. The CDR3 spells CSVEDHGTVGGAFF.

The chain is built from TRBV14 and TRBJ2-2; TCRdb lists TRBD1, though no DNA is available to test this call. The germline gives CDR1 SGHDN, CDR2 FVKESK. The CDR3 extends over 17 amino acids. CDR3 amino acids: CASSLYGRGRNTGELFF.

The V gene is TRBV7-3, the J gene TRBJ2-1; TCRdb calls TRBD2, which cannot be checked without DNA. The CDR3 totals 18 residues. Germline CDR1 is SGHTA and CDR2 is FQGTGA. CDR3: CASSSHASPPGTNNEQFF.

This chain joins TRBV12-3 or TRBV12-4 and TRBJ2-7. There are 15 residues in the CDR3. The CDR3 sequence is CASSLVLGTTYEQYF.

The CDR3 sequence: CATSDPGTDQRETQYF. V gene TRBV24-1 combines with J gene TRBJ2-5; TCRdb outputs TRBD1, but without DNA this stays unchecked. The CDR3 is 16 amino acids. Germline lookup yields CDR1 KGHDR and CDR2 SFDVKD.

V is TRBV9 and J is TRBJ2-5. In germline, CDR1 is SGDLS, CDR2 YYNGEE. The CDR3 has 14 amino acids. CDR3 in amino acids: CASSGSEYQETQYF.

The genes are TRBV20-1 and TRBJ2-7; TCRdb reports TRBD2, a call that lacks DNA to check it against. Germline CDR1 and CDR2: DFQATT and SNEGSKA (reference sequence). The CDR3 spans 14 residues. CDR3 amino acids: CSARVAGGVYEQYF.

The chain uses TRBV7-3 and TRBJ1-6. The CDR3 runs 13 residues. Germline assignment: CDR1 SGHTA and CDR2 FQGTGA. CDR3 protein: CASSFRSYEPLHF.

The chain is built from TRBV7-7 and TRBJ2-1; TCRdb's assignment of TRBD1 cannot be checked, as there is no DNA. Germline lookup yields CDR1 SSHAT and CDR2 FNYEAQ (reference sequence). The CDR3 has 14 amino acids. CDR3: CASSRQGGNNEQFF.

The chain employs TRBV12-3 or TRBV12-4 and TRBJ2-5; with no DNA, the TCRdb D assignment of TRBD2 cannot be verified. This CDR3 has 13 amino acids. CDR3 sequence reads: CASSFEEGQPQYF.

The rearrangement joins TRBV12-3 or TRBV12-4 to TRBJ1-5; there is no DNA to check the TCRdb D call of TRBD1. The CDR3 is 16 amino acids. The CDR3 loop is CASRRTGGSGNQPQHF.

This chain joins TRBV4-3 and TRBJ2-1; the D call of TRBD2 rests on TCRdb alone, since no DNA is present to check it. Germline lookup yields CDR1 LGHNA and CDR2 YSLEER. The CDR3 runs to 16 residues. CDR3 region: CASSQVAGGSGNEQFF.

The CDR3 loop is CSVGQGALTEAFF. V gene TRBV29-1 combines with J gene TRBJ1-1; TCRdb calls TRBD1, which cannot be checked without DNA. Germline V gives CDR1 SQVTM, CDR2 ANQGSEA. This CDR3 contains 13 residues. The full variable domain, in which reference TRBV29-1 and TRBJ1-1 provide the parts outside the CDR3, is SAVISQKPSRDICQRGTSLTIQCQVDSQVTMMFWYRQQPGQSLTLIATANQGSEATYESGFVIDKFPISRPNLTFSTLTVSNMSPEDSSIYLCSVGQGALTEAFFGQGTRLTVV.

The chain joins TRBV20-1 to TRBJ2-7; the D gene TCRdb calls, TRBD1, cannot be checked with no DNA. Germline lookup yields CDR1 DFQATT and CDR2 SNEGSKA (reference sequence). There are 13 residues in the CDR3. CDR3: CSARPMTAYEQYF.

The chain employs TRBV7-2 and TRBJ2-3; without DNA, the TCRdb call of TRBD2 cannot be checked. There are 16 residues in the CDR3. Germline CDR1 reads SGHTA; CDR2 reads FQGNSA. CDR3 amino acids: CASSLAGRTSTDTQYF. Combining the CDR3 with reference TRBV7-2 and TRBJ2-3 gives the whole variable domain GAGVSQSPSNKVTEKGKDVELRCDPISGHTALYWYRQSLGQGLEFLIYFQGNSAPDKSGLPSDRFSAERTGGSVSTLTIQRTQQEDSAVYLCASSLAGRTSTDTQYFGPGTRLTVL.

The V and J genes are TRBV9 and TRBJ2-7. Germline V CDR1 and CDR2: SGDLS, YYNGEE. This CDR3 is 14 amino acids long. The CDR3 sequence: CASSVALADDMQYF.

The chain has TRBV11-2 and TRBJ2-1; TCRdb picks TRBD2, but there is no DNA to check that call. Germline CDR1 SGHAT, CDR2 FQNNGV. The CDR3 runs 19 residues. CDR3: CASSPGTSGTIGSYNEQFF.

V usage is TRBV12-3 or TRBV12-4 and J usage is TRBJ1-2; as DNA is missing, the TRBD1 call by TCRdb cannot be tested. The CDR3 is made up of 13 amino acids. The CDR3 spells CASTRGGTHGYTF.

The chain uses TRBV5-6 and TRBJ2-1; without DNA, the TCRdb call of TRBD1 cannot be checked. The CDR3 totals 14 residues. Germline CDR1 reads SGHDT; CDR2 reads YYEEEE. The CDR3 loop is CASSPDRGPNEQFF. Full variable domain (remainder filled in from reference TRBV5-6 and TRBJ2-1): DAGVTQSPTHLIKTRGQQVTLRCSPKSGHDTVSWYQQALGQGPQFIFQYYEEEERQRGNFPDRFSGHQFPNYSSELNVNALLLGDSALYLCASSPDRGPNEQFFGPGTRLTVL.

The chain has TRBV5-1 and TRBJ2-7; the D gene TCRdb calls, TRBD2, cannot be checked with no DNA. Germline CDR1 is SGHRS and CDR2 is YFSETQ. The CDR3 spans 13 residues. The CDR3 protein is CASSRAGGFEQYF. Using reference TRBV5-1 and TRBJ2-7 for the parts outside the CDR3, the full variable domain is KAGVTQTPRYLIKTRGQQVTLSCSPISGHRSVSWYQQTPGQGLQFLFEYFSETQRNKGNFPGRFSGRQFSNSRSEMNVSTLELGDSALYLCASSRAGGFEQYFGPGTRLTVT.

The V gene is TRBV7-2, the J gene TRBJ2-1; TCRdb lists TRBD2, though no DNA is available to test this call. The length of the CDR3 is 13 residues. CDR1 and CDR2 (germline): SGHTA, FQGNSA. CDR3 residues: CASSSVASDEQFF.

The J gene is TRBJ2-7, the V gene TRBV10-3; lacking DNA, the TRBD1 call made by TCRdb goes unchecked. The CDR3 is 16 residues long. Germline V gene sequence: CDR1 ENHRY, CDR2 SYGVKD. The chain's CDR3 is CAISDLKDRSPYEQYF.

The gene calls are TRBV9 and TRBJ1-6. The CDR3 is made up of 15 amino acids. The germline CDR1 and CDR2 sequences are SGDLS and YYNGEE. CDR3 residues: CASSVGGQDNSPLHF.

CDR3 sequence reads: CASSAGQGTTEAFF. The rearrangement links TRBV6-1 to TRBJ1-1; TCRdb gives TRBD1 as the D gene, but with no DNA this cannot be confirmed. The CDR3 is made up of 14 amino acids. In germline, CDR1 is MNHNS, CDR2 SASEGT.

The gene calls are TRBV2 and TRBJ1-2; TCRdb indicates TRBD1, and absent DNA this call remains unverified. Germline loops: CDR1 SNHLY, CDR2 FYNNEI. The CDR3 extends over 13 amino acids. The CDR3 region is CASMDGGLYGYTF.